The 12 T cell receptor beta chains below come from one sample, sequenced in a study of CD8+ T cells in alopecia areata. Reverse transcribed after extraction, RNA yielded cDNA as the sequencing template. The table came from immunoSEQ multiplex PCR; TCRdb's copy has only in-frame clones and leaves some out. The data show some 170,000 clones, over 55% seen once. The material was CD4+ T cells sorted from blood, obtained at week 0. The receptor set was obtained from a human donor with alopecia areata.

The chain carries TRBV30 and TRBJ1-6; D perhaps matches TRBD1 (5 bases). Germline CDR1 is GTSNPN and CDR2 is SVGIG (reference sequence). CDR3 length: 13 amino acids. V was clipped by 3 bases and J by 9 bases, with 12 bases between them. This CDR3 reads CAWRGSGGSPLHF. The CDR3 DNA reads TGTGCCTGGAGAGGGTCCGGGGGTTCACCCCTCCACTTT.

CDR3 DNA sequence: TGTGCCAGCAGCACCCAGAGCGGGGAGGCCGGGGAGCTGTTTTTT. Its translation: CASSTQSGEAGELFF. The rearrangement joins TRBV7-3 to TRBJ2-2, with 7 bases lining up with TRBD2. Germline V gene lookup returns CDR1 SGHTA and CDR2 FQGTGA. This CDR3 spans 15 amino acids. Trimming at V came to 5 bases and at J to 6 bases, leaving 9 bases not matched to a gene.

The genes are TRBV20-1 and TRBJ2-5; no clear D gene. V was shortened by 2 bases and J by 4 bases, with 5 bases between the two germline ends. CDR1 and CDR2 from the germline V gene are DFQATT and SNEGSKA (reference sequence). The CDR3 length is 11 residues. The CDR3 nucleotides are TGCAGTGCTAGATTTCTAGAGACCCAGTACTTC. As protein: CSARFLETQYF.

This clone has a handful of counts. CDR3 DNA: TGTGCCAGCAGACTAGCGGTGGGCACAGATACGCAGTATTTT. Translated, it gives CASRLAVGTDTQYF. The chain couples TRBV11-3 to TRBJ2-3; 8 nucleotides align to TRBD2. Looked up from germline, CDR1 is SGHNT and CDR2 is YENEEA. The CDR3 sequence is 14 residues long. The V gene end was trimmed by 6 bases and the J gene end by 1 base; junction bases not matched to a gene: 3.

This clone came up once. The chain uses TRBV2 and TRBJ1-1, with 8 nucleotides matching TRBD1. The junction had 6 bases not matched to a gene; V was cut back by 6 bases and J by 3 bases. The germline CDR1 and CDR2 sequences are SNHLY and FYNNEI. The CDR3 spans 14 residues. The CDR3 here is CASRMDRADTEAFF. The DNA for the CDR3 is TGTGCCAGCAGGATGGACAGGGCTGACACTGAAGCTTTCTTT.

The V and J genes are TRBV4-1 and TRBJ1-2; TRBD1 is a possible D gene (5 bases). This CDR3 has 14 residues. The V gene's germline CDR1 is MGHRA and CDR2 YSYEKL. The V and J ends lost 0 bases and 2 bases respectively, with 7 bases between them. The CDR3 DNA reads TGCGCCAGCAGCCAAGAACCAGGGAACTATGGCTACACCTTC. This gives the protein CASSQEPGNYGYTF.

Comments on this clone: Other DNA sequences from this sample encode an identical CDR3 as well. CDR3 in amino acids: CASGVTDTQYF. The CDR3 DNA reads TGTGCCAGCGGGGTAACAGATACGCAGTATTTT. The gene calls are TRBV2 and TRBJ2-3, with D unresolved. The V end was cut by 8 bases, the J end by 3 bases, with 6 bases between. Germline CDR1 is SNHLY and CDR2 is FYNNEI. This CDR3 has 11 residues.

This clone was seen a handful of times. The genes are TRBV29-1 and TRBJ2-7; D remains unclear. This CDR3 comprises 12 residues. Trimming removed 6 bases from V and 2 bases from J, with 11 bases in between. Per germline, CDR1 SQVTM and CDR2 ANQGSEA. For the CDR3, the DNA is TGCAGCGTCCCGAGTGAAGCCTACGAGCAGTACTTC. Translated, it gives CSVPSEAYEQYF.

V is TRBV19 and J is TRBJ2-1; TRBD1 agrees at 8 bases. Germline V gene data show CDR1 as LNHDA and CDR2 as SQIVND (reference sequence). This CDR3 is built from 15 residues. The V and J ends lost 7 bases and 6 bases, in that order; junction bases with no gene match: 11. DNA of the CDR3: TGTGCCAGTACCGTGGACAGGGTGGGAGCCAATGAGCAGTTCTTC. Translating it yields CASTVDRVGANEQFF.

The chain joins TRBV28 to TRBJ2-7; no clear D gene. The germline V gene has CDR1 MDHEN and CDR2 SYDVKM. The CDR3 is 12 amino acids. Trimming took 6 bases from V and 5 from J, leaving 11 bases between them. CDR3 in amino acids: CASRTSRHEQYF. CDR3 nucleotides: TGTGCCAGCAGAACCTCTAGGCACGAGCAGTACTTC.

This clone has only one observation. This chain links TRBV27 with TRBJ2-3; tentative D call: TRBD2 (5 bases). The CDR3 is made up of 15 amino acids. From germline, CDR1 is MNHEY and CDR2 SMNVEV (reference sequence). V was pared by 5 bases and J by 3 bases, with 15 bases between. The CDR3 reads CASSSGAFPTDTQYF. As DNA, the CDR3 is TGTGCCAGCAGTAGCGGAGCCTTCCCAACAGATACGCAGTATTTT.

V and J are TRBV30 and TRBJ1-2; no reliable D call. V lost 4 bases, J lost 8 bases, and 17 bases lay in between. CDR1 is GTSNPN and CDR2 is SVGIG in the germline V gene (reference sequence). The CDR3 runs to 13 residues. The CDR3 nucleotides are TGTGCCTGGACTAGAACGCCTAACTTGGGCTACACCTTC. Protein: CAWTRTPNLGYTF. The full variable domain, completed using reference TRBV30 and TRBJ1-2, is SQTIHQWPATLVQPVGSPLSLECTVEGTSNPNLYWYRQAAGRGLQLLFYSVGIGQISSEVPQNLSASRPQDRQFILSSKKLLLSDSGFYLCAWTRTPNLGYTFGSGTRLTVV.